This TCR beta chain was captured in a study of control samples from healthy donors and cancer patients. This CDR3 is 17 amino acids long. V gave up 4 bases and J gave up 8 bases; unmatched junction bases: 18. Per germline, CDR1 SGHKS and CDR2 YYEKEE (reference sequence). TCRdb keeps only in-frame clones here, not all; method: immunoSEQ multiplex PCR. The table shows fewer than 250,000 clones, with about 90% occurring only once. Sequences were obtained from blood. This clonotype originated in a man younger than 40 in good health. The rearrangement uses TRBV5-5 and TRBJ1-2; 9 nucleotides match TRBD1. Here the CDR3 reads CASSQRWTGDPSDGYTF. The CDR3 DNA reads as TGTGCCAGCAGCCAGAGATGGACAGGGGATCCCTCCGACGGCTACACCTTC.